This entry lists 24 T cell receptor beta chains sequenced from one sample in a study of beta chain features in type 1 diabetes. Points from the study as a whole: Within each of all four CD4+ subsets, Type 1 diabetes patients had TCRB CDR3s that were moderately but significantly shorter.

Expressed TCRB transcripts were sequenced, since all the RNA that had been isolated was reverse transcribed. Method: immunoSEQ multiplex PCR; TCRdb's copy keeps in-frame clones and lacks some. Of 250,000 or so clones listed, about 20% are singletons. For these TCRs, the target antigens are not known. The sequenced sample was naive CD4+ T cells from blood. The receptors were gathered from a woman in her thirties or forties with type 1 diabetes.

The sample holds a few counts of this clone. The V gene is TRBV25-1, the J gene TRBJ1-2; D is unclear. CDR1 and CDR2 (germline): MGHDK, SYGVNS. The germline V and J ends were trimmed by 4 bases and 2 bases, with 8 bases remaining between them. The CDR3 length is 13 residues. The CDR3 here is CASSGTGNYGYTF. Here the CDR3 DNA reads TGTGCCAGCAGTGGTACGGGAAACTATGGCTACACCTTC.

The V call is TRBV30, the J call TRBJ1-1, with D perhaps matching TRBD1 (5 bases). From germline, CDR1 is GTSNPN and CDR2 SVGIG (reference sequence). The V end was cut by 1 base, the J end by 11 bases, with 17 bases between. The CDR3 consists of 13 residues. For the CDR3, the DNA is TGTGCCTGGAGTGGCGGGACCCCGTCAGGCGCTTTCTTT. Amino acid sequence: CAWSGGTPSGAFF.

The chain recombines TRBV9 with TRBJ2-1; 8 bases are shared with TRBD2. The CDR3 is 15 residues long. V lost 5 bases, J lost 4 bases, and 8 bases stayed unmatched. Per the germline V gene, CDR1 is SGDLS and CDR2 is YYNGEE. The CDR3 loop reads CASSDTSGPYNEQFF. The CDR3 DNA follows: TGTGCCAGCAGTGACACTAGCGGCCCTTACAATGAGCAGTTCTTC.

This clone was counted a few times. V and J are TRBV7-9 and TRBJ1-1; maybe TRBD1 (6 bases). The CDR3 runs 12 residues. In germline, CDR1 is SEHNR, CDR2 FQNEAQ (reference sequence). Trimming stripped 5 bases from V and 10 bases from J, with 14 bases between. The CDR3 protein is CASSQTGSGAFF. CDR3 DNA: TGTGCCAGCAGCCAAACAGGGTCGGGAGCTTTCTTT.

The CDR3 region is CSVGQTNSGNTIYF. CDR3 nucleotide sequence: TGCAGCGTGGGACAGACCAACTCTGGAAACACCATATATTTT. This sequence joins TRBV29-1 and TRBJ1-3; 7 positions agree with TRBD1. Germline CDR1 and CDR2: SQVTM and ANQGSEA. V trimming: 6 bases; J trimming: 0 bases; junction bases outside the gene matches: 5. The CDR3 has 14 amino acids. Full variable domain (rest looked up from reference TRBV29-1 and TRBJ1-3): SAVISQKPSRDICQRGTSLTIQCQVDSQVTMMFWYRQQPGQSLTLIATANQGSEATYESGFVIDKFPISRPNLTFSTLTVSNMSPEDSSIYLCSVGQTNSGNTIYFGEGSWLTVV.

The chain combines TRBV9 with TRBJ2-7; 7 bases match TRBD2. There are 15 residues in the CDR3. J lost 2 bases, V lost 4 bases, and 9 bases had no gene match. Germline values: CDR1 SGDLS, CDR2 YYNGEE. The CDR3 nucleotides are TGTGCCAGCAGCCCCCCGGGCGGGGGTACCTACGAGCAGTACTTC. Translation gives CASSPPGGGTYEQYF.

This clone has just a few counts. This sequence joins TRBV4-2 and TRBJ2-1; D gene uncertain. Trimming removed 1 base at V and 10 bases at J, with 17 bases between. This CDR3 has 15 residues. CDR1 and CDR2 from the germline V gene are LGHNA and YNFKEQ. The CDR3 spells CASSQAALAAKEQFF. Written as DNA, the CDR3 is TGTGCCAGCAGCCAAGCCGCTCTGGCGGCCAAGGAGCAGTTCTTC.

This clone was observed a handful of times. V and J are TRBV7-3 and TRBJ1-5; D not resolved. Looked up from germline, CDR1 is SGHTA and CDR2 is FQGTGA. The CDR3 is 13 amino acids. V lost 0 bases and J 5 bases, leaving 5 bases between the germline ends. The CDR3 is CASSLTGDQPQHF. The CDR3 DNA reads as TGTGCCAGCAGCTTAACCGGGGATCAGCCCCAGCATTTT.

This sequence joins TRBV28 and TRBJ2-2, with 7 positions matching TRBD2. Germline V gives CDR1 MDHEN, CDR2 SYDVKM. The CDR3 is 16 amino acids. V trimming: 5 bases; J trimming: 0 bases; junction bases outside the gene matches: 6. The DNA for the CDR3 is TGTGCCAGCAGTCCTAGCGGAATCGCGAACACCGGGGAGCTGTTTTTT. It translates to CASSPSGIANTGELFF.

J is TRBJ2-1 and V is TRBV4-2; D is possibly TRBD1 (5 bases). V lost 2 bases and J lost 12, with 20 bases in between. Per the germline V gene, CDR1 is LGHNA and CDR2 is YNFKEQ. CDR3 size: 15 residues. CDR3 sequence: CASSQRQTLIVGQFF. The CDR3 nucleotides are TGTGCCAGCAGCCAACGACAGACCCTGATAGTTGGGCAGTTCTTC.

This clone was observed once. The V call is TRBV28, the J call TRBJ1-3; D perhaps matches TRBD1 (6 bases). The CDR3 spans 17 residues. Trimming stripped 6 bases from V and 1 base from J, with 19 bases between. CDR1 is MDHEN, CDR2 SYDVKM, per germline. The CDR3 nucleotides are TGTGCCAGCAGGACAGGACAGCCCTTCTCATCTGGAAACACCATATATTTT. Translation gives CASRTGQPFSSGNTIYF.

As regards this clone: Within the sample, other DNA sequences also encode this same CDR3. V and J are TRBV18 and TRBJ2-5; 7 nucleotides match TRBD1. The germline V gene has CDR1 KGHSH and CDR2 LQKENI. Trimming took 3 bases from V and 1 from J; bases not matched to a gene: 2. This CDR3 contains 14 residues. CDR3 amino acids: CASSPGTAQETQYF. CDR3 in DNA: TGTGCCAGCTCACCCGGGACAGCCCAAGAGACCCAGTACTTC. The variable domain in full, with the rest retrieved from reference TRBV18 and TRBJ2-5, is NAGVMQNPRHLVRRRGQEARLRCSPMKGHSHVYWYRQLPEEGLKFMVYLQKENIIDESGMPKERFSAEFPKEGPSILRIQQVVRGDSAAYFCASSPGTAQETQYFGPGTRLLVL.

This rearrangement joins TRBV6-6 to TRBJ2-7; 8 nucleotides align to TRBD2. With 7 bases clipped from V and 3 bases from J, the junction kept 5 bases outside the gene matches. The length of the CDR3 is 13 residues. Germline-derived CDR1 and CDR2 are MNHNY and SVGAGI (reference sequence). CDR3 nucleotides: TGTGCCAGCACGGGGGGGACTATCTACGAGCAGTACTTC. Encoded protein: CASTGGTIYEQYF.

The V and J genes are TRBV18 and TRBJ2-5; 9 nucleotides line up with TRBD1. This CDR3 is built from 16 residues. Germline lookup yields CDR1 KGHSH and CDR2 LQKENI. V dropped 1 base and J dropped 4; count of bases not matched to a gene: 7. The CDR3 DNA is TGTGCCAGCTCACCACGGAAGACAGGGGGACGAGAGACCCAGTACTTC. Protein: CASSPRKTGGRETQYF.

This clone showed up just a few times. The J gene is TRBJ2-3, the V gene TRBV25-1; no definite D call. This CDR3 has 13 residues. V lost 1 base and J 2 bases, leaving 4 bases between the germline ends. Germline assignment: CDR1 MGHDK and CDR2 SYGVNS. CDR3 DNA sequence: TGTGCCAGCAGTGAATCGGTCACAGATACGCAGTATTTT. Protein product: CASSESVTDTQYF.

This clone was observed a few times. The V call is TRBV28, the J call TRBJ2-7; possibly TRBD1 for D (5 bases). CDR1 MDHEN and CDR2 SYDVKM come from the germline V gene. The CDR3 spans 14 residues. The V end lost 3 bases, the J end lost 5 bases, and 14 bases lay between the germline ends. The CDR3 loop is CASSFPRDGHEQYF. CDR3 DNA sequence: TGTGCCAGCAGTTTCCCCAGGGATGGGCACGAGCAGTACTTC.

The DNA for the CDR3 is TGTGCCAGCAGCGTAGTCAGCGGGGGGATTGAGCAGTTCTTC. Residues: CASSVVSGGIEQFF. The chain couples TRBV9 to TRBJ2-1; the match to TRBD2 covers 9 bases. This CDR3 has 14 amino acids. The germline V gene has CDR1 SGDLS and CDR2 YYNGEE. Losses at the gene ends were 0 bases for V and 9 bases for J; bases not matched to a gene: 4.

The rearrangement uses TRBV18 and TRBJ1-1; D ambiguous. Trimming stripped 2 bases from V and 8 bases from J, with 12 bases between. The CDR3 covers 13 residues. Looked up from germline, CDR1 is KGHSH and CDR2 is LQKENI. The CDR3 DNA reads TGTGCCAGCTCACCAGGGGATCCGGGGGAAGCTTTCTTT. This gives the protein CASSPGDPGEAFF. The complete variable domain, with remaining parts taken from reference TRBV18 and TRBJ1-1, reads NAGVMQNPRHLVRRRGQEARLRCSPMKGHSHVYWYRQLPEEGLKFMVYLQKENIIDESGMPKERFSAEFPKEGPSILRIQQVVRGDSAAYFCASSPGDPGEAFFGQGTRLTVV.

The V call is TRBV20-1, the J call TRBJ2-5; D is undetermined. Germline-derived CDR1 and CDR2 are DFQATT and SNEGSKA (reference sequence). CDR3 length: 11 residues. The germline V and J ends were trimmed by 6 bases and 5 bases, with 10 bases remaining between them. The CDR3 DNA reads TGCAGTGCCCCTATCAGGGAGACCCAGTACTTC. Protein: CSAPIRETQYF.

V is TRBV29-1 and J is TRBJ1-1; D is possibly TRBD1 (6 bases). Germline CDR1 SQVTM, CDR2 ANQGSEA. V was trimmed by 4 bases and J by 2 bases, leaving 8 bases between them. The CDR3 has 12 amino acids. Here the CDR3 DNA reads TGCAGCGTTGGGGGGCCAAACACTGAAGCTTTCTTT. Translated, it gives CSVGGPNTEAFF.

This clone has more than one count but fewer than ten. This sequence joins TRBV14 and TRBJ1-1, with 8 bases aligning to TRBD1. Per the germline V gene, CDR1 is SGHDN and CDR2 is FVKESK. V shed 4 bases and J 0 bases; nucleotides not matched to a gene: 4. The CDR3 length is 15 residues. In DNA, the CDR3 is TGTGCCAGCAGCCCACAGGGGGGGATGAACACTGAAGCTTTCTTT. It yields the protein CASSPQGGMNTEAFF.

This clone was seen only a few times. This chain joins TRBV13 and TRBJ1-1; D is unclear. The CDR3 sequence is 13 residues long. V was pared by 4 bases and J by 7 bases, with 13 bases between. CDR1 PRHDT and CDR2 FYEKMQ come from the germline V gene (reference sequence). CDR3 nucleotide sequence: TGTGCCAGCAGCTACACTCCACAGCATGAAGCTTTCTTT. Amino acids: CASSYTPQHEAFF.

In this sample, this clone turned up a few times. V is TRBV7-2 and J is TRBJ2-1; TRBD2 is a possible D gene (5 bases). Germline V gives CDR1 SGHTA, CDR2 FQGNSA. CDR3 length: 13 amino acids. The V gene lost 5 bases and the J gene lost 7 bases, with 12 bases spanning the gap. This chain's CDR3 is CASSLLRGNEQFF. In nucleotides, the CDR3 is TGTGCCAGCAGCCTACTAAGAGGGAATGAGCAGTTCTTC.

The J gene is TRBJ1-5, the V gene TRBV9; TRBD1 agrees at 7 bases. Germline CDR1 SGDLS, CDR2 YYNGEE. Trimming at V came to 5 bases and at J to 4 bases, leaving 3 bases not matched to a gene. The CDR3 is 13 residues long. CDR3 bases: TGTGCCAGCAGTGGGACAGATAATCAGCCCCAGCATTTT. It specifies CASSGTDNQPQHF.